This T cell receptor (beta chain) was documented in a study of blood T cell repertoires in COVID-19. Study in general: Acute and convalescent COVID-19 samples came from the United States, Italy and Spain. Sources were T cells, B-cell-depleted T cells, or PBMCs; the material itself was cDNA or gDNA.

Trimming stripped 5 bases from V and 1 base from J, with 16 bases between. The CDR3 runs 16 residues. Germline CDR1 SGHVS, CDR2 FNYEAQ. Original processing notes: Estimation of nucleated cell counts relied on the amplification of reference gene primers. TCRdb's copy holds only in-frame clones and misses some; the assay was immunoSEQ multiplex PCR. Clone size and V and J calls were adopted from that table, with D and trimming inferred from the DNA. The sample includes approximately 130,000 clones, roughly 81% of them seen just once. The chain links TRBV7-6 to TRBJ2-3; tentative D call: TRBD2 (5 bases). This TCR came from a human donor in a cohort sampled during active COVID-19. Sequenced material: peripheral blood. This CDR3 is CASSRGARDGTDTQYF. The DNA for the CDR3 is TGTGCCAGCAGCCGGGGAGCCAGAGATGGCACAGATACGCAGTATTTT.